Shown below are 15 T cell receptor beta chains from a single sample sequenced in a study of Ad26.COV2.S vaccination and SARS-CoV-2 variants. Profiled with immunoSEQ multiplex PCR; TCRdb holds only in-frame clones, not every one. The table shows about 400,000 clones, with approximately 89% occurring only once. Treatment defined: approximately 18 received Ad26.COV2.S at low or high dose, single or two shots; several received placebo; per-sample allocation not given. It was on day 63 after the first vaccine or placebo injection that samples were taken. The specimen was peripheral blood, collected in a trial of Ad26.COV2.S vaccine versus placebo. These receptors came from a person between 18 and 59 years old who received the Ad26.COV2.S COVID-19 vaccine or a placebo.

V is TRBV6-2 or TRBV6-3 and J is TRBJ1-2; D is possibly TRBD1 (6 bases). V was clipped by 6 bases and J by 4 bases, with 15 bases between them. Per germline, CDR1 MNHEY and CDR2 SVGEGT. The CDR3 has 14 amino acids. For the CDR3, the DNA is TGTGCCAGCAGCCCCTCGGACAGCCTCTATGGCTACACCTTC. As protein: CASSPSDSLYGYTF.

The V gene is TRBV2, the J gene TRBJ1-1; D is possibly TRBD1 (5 bases). There are 17 residues in the CDR3. Germline-derived CDR1 and CDR2 are SNHLY and FYNNEI. The V end was cut by 10 bases, the J end by 4 bases, with 28 bases between. The chain's CDR3 is CATTRNLGARVGTEAFF. The CDR3 DNA follows: TGTGCCACCACACGGAATTTAGGGGCGAGAGTGGGCACTGAAGCTTTCTTT.

V and J are TRBV4-1 and TRBJ2-7; TRBD2 aligns across 8 bases. The V gene's germline CDR1 is MGHRA and CDR2 YSYEKL. V shed 5 bases, J shed 0 bases, and the junction held 9 bases outside the gene matches. The CDR3 totals 16 residues. The CDR3 sequence is CASSVQAGARSYEQYF. The DNA of the CDR3 is TGCGCCAGCAGCGTTCAAGCGGGGGCTCGCTCCTACGAGCAGTACTTC.

The rearrangement uses TRBV29-1 and TRBJ2-7, with D possibly being TRBD2 (6 bases). Trimming removed 0 bases at V and 7 bases at J, with 13 bases between. The CDR3 loop spans 13 amino acids. Germline V gene data show CDR1 as SQVTM and CDR2 as ANQGSEA. For the CDR3, the DNA is TGCAGCGTTGAAGAAGGCGCGGGATGGGAGCAGTACTTC. As protein: CSVEEGAGWEQYF.

The chain links TRBV3-1 (or the pseudogene TRBV3-2) to TRBJ2-2; 11 bases line up with TRBD2. The CDR3 sequence is 18 residues long. V dropped 5 bases and J dropped 7; count of bases not matched to a gene: 15. CDR1 and CDR2 from the germline V gene are LGHDT and YNNKEL (reference sequence). CDR3 sequence: CASSKLLAGEVVNGELFF. The CDR3 DNA follows: TGTGCCAGCAGCAAATTACTAGCGGGAGAAGTCGTTAACGGGGAGCTGTTTTTT.

This clone has a handful of counts. The same CDR3 arises from other DNA sequences in this sample as well. The rearrangement links TRBV5-1 to TRBJ2-2, with D perhaps TRBD2 (5 bases). The CDR3 extends over 14 amino acids. The germline CDR1 and CDR2 sequences are SGHRS and YFSETQ. With 1 base removed from V and 1 base from J, the gap between germline ends came to 5 bases. CDR3 residues: CASSLRENTGELFF. DNA for the CDR3: TGCGCCAGCAGCTTGCGGGAGAACACCGGGGAGCTGTTTTTT.

In regard to this clone: Other DNA sequences in the sample encode the same CDR3. This chain uses TRBV30 with TRBJ1-4, with D perhaps matching TRBD1 (6 bases). The ends were cut back, 4 bases at V and 5 bases at J, with 11 bases in the middle. Germline CDR1 GTSNPN, CDR2 SVGIG (reference sequence). This CDR3 is built from 13 residues. The CDR3 here is CAWTGQLNEKLFF. The CDR3 nucleotides read TGTGCCTGGACCGGACAGCTAAATGAAAAACTGTTTTTT.

The chain carries TRBV10-3 and TRBJ2-2; 8 nucleotides align to TRBD1. Germline assignment: CDR1 ENHRY and CDR2 SYGVKD. CDR3 size: 14 residues. V trimming: 10 bases; J trimming: 7 bases; junction bases outside the gene matches: 11. In nucleotides, the CDR3 is TGTGCCACCTCCAAGGACAGGGAGGACGGGGAGCTGTTTTTT. This gives the protein CATSKDREDGELFF.

The chain's CDR3 is CASSFFSGTGQETQYF. CDR3 in DNA: TGTGCCAGCAGTTTTTTTTCCGGGACAGGGCAAGAGACCCAGTACTTC. V usage is TRBV28 and J usage is TRBJ2-5; 9 positions agree with TRBD1. Trimming cost V 3 bases and J 2 bases; bases outside gene matches: 7. Germline-derived CDR1 and CDR2 are MDHEN and SYDVKM. The CDR3 has 16 amino acids.

On this clone itself: The same CDR3 can be traced to other DNA sequences in this sample. V usage is TRBV5-1 and J usage is TRBJ2-2; a possible D gene is TRBD1 (5 bases). Germline-derived CDR1 and CDR2 are SGHRS and YFSETQ. V dropped 2 bases and J dropped 1 base, with 9 bases sitting between them. The CDR3 length is 15 residues. The CDR3 DNA reads as TGCGCCAGCAGCTTACAAACAGGGAACACCGGGGAGCTGTTTTTT. This encodes CASSLQTGNTGELFF.

As regards this clone: The germline gene is not matched at one end of the junction; a read error may be the cause. V gene TRBV18 combines with J gene TRBJ2-5; D is unclear. The CDR3 spans 13 residues. Germline V gene sequence: CDR1 KGHSH, CDR2 LQKENI. The CDR3 is CASSPVNQETQYF. The CDR3 DNA sequence: TGTGCCAGCTCACCAGTGAACCAGGAGACCCAGTACTTC.

The V and J genes are TRBV4-3 and TRBJ2-1, with 9 bases matching TRBD2. The CDR3 extends over 16 amino acids. The V gene end was trimmed by 1 base and the J gene end by 2 bases; junction bases not matched to a gene: 3. Germline-derived CDR1 and CDR2 are LGHNA and YSLEER. The CDR3 bases are TGCGCCAGCAGCCAAGGGCTAGCGGGAACCTACAATGAGCAGTTCTTC. Residues: CASSQGLAGTYNEQFF.

The genes are TRBV9 and TRBJ1-1; maybe TRBD1 (5 bases). The CDR3 is made up of 14 amino acids. Germline CDR1 SGDLS, CDR2 YYNGEE. V was clipped by 5 bases and J by 1 base, with 12 bases between them. DNA of the CDR3: TGTGCCAGCAGGCGGGGGGACTCGAACACTGAAGCTTTCTTT. This gives the protein CASRRGDSNTEAFF.

The genes are TRBV18 and TRBJ2-3, with D perhaps assigned TRBD1 or TRBD2 (5 bases each). Germline V gene data show CDR1 as KGHSH and CDR2 as LQKENI. Trimming shortened V by 4 bases and J by 4 bases, and 9 bases separated the two germline ends. CDR3 length: 13 amino acids. The CDR3 is CASSRDVADTQYF. Here the CDR3 DNA reads TGTGCCAGCTCACGGGACGTGGCAGATACGCAGTATTTT.

J is TRBJ1-2 and V is TRBV18; no reliable D call. This CDR3 is 13 amino acids long. CDR1 is KGHSH, CDR2 LQKENI, per germline. Trimming removed 1 base at V and 8 bases at J, with 11 bases between. The CDR3 DNA reads as TGTGCCAGCTCACCACAGGGTGATCGCGGCTACACCTTC. Translated: CASSPQGDRGYTF.